What follows are 10 T cell receptor beta chains derived from one specimen sequenced in a study of control samples from healthy donors and cancer patients. The table came from immunoSEQ multiplex PCR; TCRdb's copy has only in-frame clones and leaves some out. The table has under 300,000 clones, approximately 80% seen once. Sequenced material: PBMCs. The receptors come from a woman aged 60-70 years with lung cancer.

This clone was detected only a few times. V is TRBV6-5 and J is TRBJ2-5; no clear D. Trimming cost V 10 bases and J 7 bases, with 16 bases left between them. Germline V gene sequence: CDR1 MNHEY, CDR2 SVGAGI. This CDR3 comprises 12 residues. CDR3 DNA: TGTGCCACATTGGGTCCCGGTCGGACCCAGTACTTC. Protein: CATLGPGRTQYF.

This chain uses TRBV5-1 with TRBJ2-7; 7 nucleotides agree with TRBD1. The CDR3 is 13 residues long. CDR1 and CDR2 (germline): SGHRS, YFSETQ. V shed 6 bases and J 2 bases; nucleotides not matched to a gene: 5. CDR3 protein: CASKGQAAYEQYF. In DNA form, the CDR3 reads TGCGCCAGCAAAGGACAGGCAGCCTACGAGCAGTACTTC.

This rearrangement joins TRBV2 to TRBJ2-5, with D perhaps matching TRBD2 (5 bases). Trimming shortened V by 7 bases and J by 5 bases, and 11 bases separated the two germline ends. Germline V gene data show CDR1 as SNHLY and CDR2 as FYNNEI. This CDR3 has 12 residues. The CDR3 loop is CASTGVEETQYF. Here the CDR3 DNA reads TGTGCCAGCACCGGGGTGGAGGAGACCCAGTACTTC.

For the CDR3, the DNA is TGTGCCAGTAGTACGACTAGCGGGATCCAAGAGACCCAGTACTTC. Translation gives CASSTTSGIQETQYF. This rearrangement joins TRBV19 to TRBJ2-5; the match to TRBD2 covers 11 bases. The V segment lost 4 bases and the J segment 1 base; nucleotides outside the gene matches: 2. The CDR3 has 15 residues. Germline loops: CDR1 LNHDA, CDR2 SQIVND (reference sequence).

The V gene is TRBV6-4, the J gene TRBJ2-3; TRBD1 agrees at 9 bases. This CDR3 is built from 16 residues. Trimming at V came to 1 base and at J to 5 bases, leaving 7 bases not matched to a gene. Germline CDR1 is MRHNA and CDR2 is SNTAGT. CDR3 amino acids: CASSDYHRGQGDTQYF. The CDR3 nucleotides read TGTGCCAGCAGTGACTATCACAGGGGGCAAGGAGATACGCAGTATTTT.

This chain uses TRBV13 with TRBJ1-4; perhaps TRBD1 as D (6 bases). This CDR3 contains 14 residues. Germline V gene sequence: CDR1 PRHDT, CDR2 FYEKMQ (reference sequence). V was clipped by 1 base and J by 4 bases, with 7 bases between them. The CDR3 DNA reads as TGTGCCAGCAGCTTAGCACAGGGTAATGAAAAACTGTTTTTT. It yields the protein CASSLAQGNEKLFF.

V is TRBV2 and J is TRBJ1-4; D ambiguous. Germline lookup yields CDR1 SNHLY and CDR2 FYNNEI. CDR3 length equals 11 residues. With 7 bases removed from V and 9 bases from J, the gap between germline ends came to 9 bases. CDR3 protein: CASNWAKKLFF. For the CDR3, the DNA is TGTGCCAGCAATTGGGCCAAAAAACTGTTTTTT.

CDR3 bases: TGCGCCAGCAGCCGAGGACAGGGGGCCGAAGAGCCCCAGCATTTT. Translated: CASSRGQGAEEPQHF. The V and J genes are TRBV4-1 and TRBJ1-5; TRBD1 aligns across 11 bases. CDR3 length: 15 amino acids. Losses at the gene ends were 4 bases for V and 8 bases for J; bases not matched to a gene: 7. Germline V gives CDR1 MGHRA, CDR2 YSYEKL.

This clone has only one observation. This rearrangement joins TRBV12-3 or TRBV12-4 to TRBJ1-1; 8 bases map to TRBD1. V dropped 6 bases and J dropped 5; count of bases not matched to a gene: 5. The CDR3 spans 13 residues. DNA for the CDR3: TGTGCCAGCAGGGACAGGGAGGATACTGAAGCTTTCTTT. Its protein is CASRDREDTEAFF.

This chain uses TRBV18 with TRBJ2-1; possibly TRBD1 for D (7 bases). This CDR3 contains 12 residues. The germline CDR1 and CDR2 sequences are KGHSH and LQKENI. V lost 2 bases and J lost 14, with 13 bases in between. The CDR3 loop reads CASSPDREAEFF. The CDR3 DNA sequence: TGTGCCAGCTCACCAGACAGGGAGGCCGAGTTCTTC.